This T cell receptor (beta chain) was retrieved from a study of blood T cells in healthy people across ages. This clonotype was detected only a few times. Its antigen is unknown. Unmatched junction bases numbered 6, after V lost 1 base and J lost 1 base. The germline V gene has CDR1 MNHNY and CDR2 SVGAGI (reference sequence). This CDR3 contains 16 residues. General study points: The recorded TCR beta diversity per million T cells decreased in a roughly linear manner with age.

Using a J-beta primer mix together with a sample-barcoded 5' primer, a second PCR was run for about 6 to 12 cycles. TCRdb processed the 5' RACE reads anew with MiXCR; each CDR3 protein has one entry. The top ten clones hold roughly 17% of a sample with some 900,000 distinct CDR3 sequences, 25% to 35% of them seen once. This chain uses TRBV6-6 with TRBJ2-7; 8 nucleotides agree with TRBD2. This TCR came from an elderly woman in good health. Input material: blood. The CDR3 region is CASSYLTGGTSYEQYF. The CDR3, as DNA: TGTGCCAGCAGTTACTTGACGGGGGGGACTTCCTACGAGCAGTACTTC.